The 4 T cell receptor beta chains given below trace back to one sample, sequenced in a study of blood T cell repertoires in COVID-19 (dated by TCRdb to about 2020). The protocol used for the library was the immunoSEQ multiplex PCR assay. The table was pulled from immuneACCESS by TCRdb, which kept in-frame rearrangements only. Such tables lose some clones; where checked, under half of the loss comes from unresolved V genes, and the rest has no known cause. This sample holds over 90,000 clones; around 87% were observed only once. Just under 20% of the sample lies in the top ten. The sample was peripheral blood. Receptors originate from a human donor in a cohort sampled during active COVID-19.

The chain carries TRBV29-1 and TRBJ2-2, with 8 nucleotides matching TRBD1. The CDR3 covers 15 residues. CDR1 and CDR2 from the germline V gene are SQVTM and ANQGSEA. Losses at the gene ends were 7 bases for V and 4 bases for J; bases not matched to a gene: 11. CDR3 nucleotides: TGCAGCGGGAGGTTCCAGGGGGCGCTCACCGGGGAGCTGTTTTTT. It yields the protein CSGRFQGALTGELFF.

The chain is built from TRBV21-1 and TRBJ1-5; the D call in the table, TRBD1, was not verified against the DNA. TRBV21-1 is flagged as a pseudogene. The CDR3 is 16 amino acids. The CDR3 here is CASSKDGPNSNQPQHF. The CDR3 DNA reads TGTGCCAGCAGCAAAGATGGGCCGAATAGCAATCAGCCCCAGCATTTT.

The genes are TRBV11-2 and TRBJ2-2; a possible D gene is TRBD1 (5 bases). The CDR3 spans 14 residues. Germline assignment: CDR1 SGHAT and CDR2 FQNNGV. Trimming cost V 5 bases and J 0 bases, with 7 bases left between them. CDR3 DNA sequence: TGTGCCAGCAGCCCGGACACGAACACCGGGGAGCTGTTTTTT. It is translated as CASSPDTNTGELFF.

The chain has TRBV6-1 and TRBJ2-5; 8 bases are shared with TRBD2. The germline CDR1 and CDR2 sequences are MNHNS and SASEGT. Trimming cost V 1 base and J 3 bases; bases outside gene matches: 10. This CDR3 contains 17 residues. CDR3 DNA sequence: TGTGCCAGCAGTGAAGTGGGGCCTAGCGGGTCGAAAGAGACCCAGTACTTC. It yields the protein CASSEVGPSGSKETQYF.